Listed here are 11 T cell receptor beta chains from one sample, sequenced in a study of T cell changes during pregnancy in multiple sclerosis. The table came from immunoSEQ multiplex PCR; TCRdb's copy has only in-frame clones and leaves some out. This sample has 65,000 to 85,000 clones, with 90% to 95% found just once. The source was peripheral blood, collected after pregnancy. The receptors shown here come from a female donor with multiple sclerosis, enrolled in a pregnancy study.

This sequence joins TRBV29-1 and TRBJ2-5, with 8 bases matching TRBD1. The CDR3 covers 11 residues. The V gene's germline CDR1 is SQVTM and CDR2 ANQGSEA. Trimming cost V 3 bases and J 6 bases; bases outside gene matches: 0. The CDR3 is CSVDRGQTQYF. CDR3 nucleotide sequence: TGCAGCGTTGACAGGGGGCAGACCCAGTACTTC.

This sequence joins TRBV28 and TRBJ1-4, with 7 bases fitting TRBD1. The CDR3 sequence is 16 residues long. With 3 bases clipped from V and 8 bases from J, the junction kept 12 bases outside the gene matches. Germline CDR1 and CDR2: MDHEN and SYDVKM. CDR3 amino acids: CASSFSGGGLGEKLFF. DNA for the CDR3: TGTGCCAGCAGTTTTTCCGGAGGGGGCCTTGGGGAAAAACTGTTTTTT.

This chain connects TRBV2 to TRBJ1-2; 7 bases are shared with TRBD1. Germline values: CDR1 SNHLY, CDR2 FYNNEI. This CDR3 region has 15 residues. V lost 4 bases and J lost 6; bases outside the gene matches: 11. The chain's CDR3 is CASSGDSGFGDGYTF. The CDR3 region has the DNA TGTGCCAGCAGTGGGGACAGCGGGTTTGGAGATGGCTACACCTTC.

The gene calls are TRBV27 and TRBJ2-3, with TRBD2 identical over 9 bases. Germline V gene data show CDR1 as MNHEY and CDR2 as SMNVEV (reference sequence). Trimming removed 0 bases from V and 3 bases from J; junction bases left unmatched: 4. This CDR3 comprises 16 residues. DNA for the CDR3: TGTGCCAGCAGTTTATCCCCTAGCGGGACTACAGATACGCAGTATTTT. Translated: CASSLSPSGTTDTQYF.

The chain combines TRBV15 with TRBJ1-3; TRBD1 agrees at 9 bases. There are 15 residues in the CDR3. V lost 8 bases and J lost 2; bases outside the gene matches: 7. The germline gives CDR1 LNHNV, CDR2 YYDKDF (reference sequence). The CDR3 protein is CATAGTGPAGNTIYF. The CDR3 DNA sequence: TGTGCCACCGCCGGGACAGGGCCTGCTGGAAACACCATATATTTT.

The chain links TRBV2 to TRBJ1-5; 8 nucleotides match TRBD1. CDR1 and CDR2 (germline): SNHLY, FYNNEI. The CDR3 runs to 15 residues. The trim removed 6 bases at V and 0 bases at J, leaving 4 bases unmatched. This CDR3 reads CASRGGQGSNQPQHF. CDR3 DNA: TGTGCCAGCAGGGGTGGACAGGGTAGCAATCAGCCCCAGCATTTT.

The chain carries TRBV29-1 and TRBJ1-2; no firm D call. Germline lookup yields CDR1 SQVTM and CDR2 ANQGSEA. The CDR3 covers 11 residues. Trimming removed 7 bases at V and 0 bases at J, with 6 bases between. This CDR3 reads CSAVTNYGYTF. In DNA, the CDR3 is TGCAGCGCGGTTACTAACTATGGCTACACCTTC.

This rearrangement joins TRBV18 to TRBJ1-1, with 10 bases that match TRBD1. This CDR3 has 16 residues. From germline, CDR1 is KGHSH and CDR2 LQKENI. V dropped 1 base and J dropped 4; count of bases not matched to a gene: 6. As DNA, the CDR3 is TGTGCCAGCTCACCACAGGACAGGGGGTTGGGCACTGAAGCTTTCTTT. Translating it yields CASSPQDRGLGTEAFF.

This chain links TRBV30 with TRBJ2-1, with TRBD2 as a possible D gene (6 bases). The V end was cut by 6 bases, the J end by 8 bases, with 17 bases between. Germline V CDR1 and CDR2: GTSNPN, SVGIG (reference sequence). This CDR3 region has 13 residues. DNA for the CDR3: TGTGCCTGTTGGAGGGCCATCGTCGATGAGCAGTTCTTC. It is translated as CACWRAIVDEQFF.

The chain has TRBV2 and TRBJ1-6; TRBD1 might be the D (5 bases). This CDR3 region has 15 residues. V lost 4 bases to trimming and J lost 7 bases, with 14 bases between them. Germline V gives CDR1 SNHLY, CDR2 FYNNEI. The CDR3 coding sequence is TGTGCCAGCAGTGGCGGCCAGGGCAGGAATTCACCCCTCCACTTT. This codes for CASSGGQGRNSPLHF.

The chain has TRBV30 and TRBJ1-1; the D gene is possibly TRBD1 (5 bases). V lost 4 bases, J lost 0 bases, and 15 bases lay in between. CDR1 is GTSNPN and CDR2 is SVGIG in the germline V gene (reference sequence). The CDR3 covers 15 residues. CDR3 coding DNA: TGTGCCTGGACGCCCAGGGAAAAGATGAACACTGAAGCTTTCTTT. It translates to CAWTPREKMNTEAFF.